Listed below are T cell receptor beta chains from one sample, sequenced in a study of T cell repertoires in cytomegalovirus infection. Their recognized antigens are unknown. TCRdb re-called the reads with MiXCR, one entry per CDR3 protein. Among about 700,000 distinct CDR3 sequences listed, roughly 36% were seen once. Specimen: cultured PBMCs, collected from culture after CMV antigen stimulation. All receptors come from a human donor in good health (CMV status not recorded). Some clones in this sample may be carry-over from other donors' samples. Both conserved end residues are part of each CDR3. Fields, in order: J gene, clone size, V gene, D gene, CDR3 DNA, CDR3 protein. The D gene is left open where the match is weak. Some rows mark clone size as missing; the rest say once, few, many or name a class of expanded clone.

j_gene: TRBJ2-2
abundance: NA
v_gene: TRBV5-1
d_gene: NA
CDR3nt: TGCGCCAGCAGCTTGGAGGGGTTCCGAACCGGGGAGCTGTTTTTT
CDR3aa: CASSLEGFRTGELFF

j_gene: TRBJ2-7
abundance: NA
v_gene: TRBV12-3/TRBV12-4
d_gene: TRBD2
CDR3nt: TGTGCCAGCGGCTCCTTCGGCGGGAGGGGCGAGCAGTACTTC
CDR3aa: CASGSFGGRGEQYF

j_gene: TRBJ2-4
abundance: few
v_gene: TRBV12-5
d_gene: NA
CDR3nt: TGTGCTAGTGGTTTGGTACCTGGGGACGGAAGAAACATTCAGTACTTC
CDR3aa: CASGLVPGDGRNIQYF

j_gene: TRBJ2-1
abundance: NA
v_gene: TRBV20-1
d_gene: TRBD2
CDR3nt: TGCAGTGCTAGTGCCCTTAGCGGGAGGTTGCAGTTCTTC
CDR3aa: CSASALSGRLQFF

j_gene: TRBJ2-1
abundance: NA
v_gene: TRBV11-2
d_gene: NA
CDR3nt: TGTGCCAGCAGCTTAGTGGCTAGCGCGTGGCATGAGCAGTTCTTC
CDR3aa: CASSLVASAWHEQFF

j_gene: TRBJ1-1
abundance: many
v_gene: TRBV7-2
d_gene: TRBD1
CDR3nt: TGTGCCAGTGCCTTCGACAGGGCGTCCCAAGCTTTCTTT
CDR3aa: CASAFDRASQAFF

j_gene: TRBJ2-1
abundance: once
v_gene: TRBV5-1
d_gene: TRBD2
CDR3nt: TGCGCCAGCAGCTTGGATACTAGCGGGGGGGCCTACAATGAGCAGTTCTTC
CDR3aa: CASSLDTSGGAYNEQFF

j_gene: TRBJ2-1
abundance: NA
v_gene: TRBV19
d_gene: TRBD1
CDR3nt: TGTGCCGTCGCGGGACAGGCGTTCGGTGAGCAGTTCTTC
CDR3aa: CAVAGQAFGEQFF

j_gene: TRBJ1-1
abundance: few
v_gene: TRBV12-5
d_gene: NA
CDR3nt: TGTGCTAGTGCCCTCGTACAGGACACTGAAGCTTTCTTT
CDR3aa: CASALVQDTEAFF

j_gene: TRBJ2-3
abundance: many
v_gene: TRBV7-2
d_gene: TRBD2
CDR3nt: TGTGCCAGCAGCCTCAAGTTGGGCGGGGGGCGCACAGATACGCAGTATTTT
CDR3aa: CASSLKLGGGRTDTQYF

j_gene: TRBJ2-3
abundance: NA
v_gene: TRBV12-3/TRBV12-4
d_gene: TRBD2
CDR3nt: TGTGCCAGCAGTTACAGCGGGGTTAGCACAGATACGCAGTATTTT
CDR3aa: CASSYSGVSTDTQYF

j_gene: TRBJ2-2
abundance: NA
v_gene: TRBV6-5
d_gene: NA
CDR3nt: TGTGCCAGCAGGACGGTAACGTCGAACACCGGGGAGCTGTTTTTT
CDR3aa: CASRTVTSNTGELFF

j_gene: TRBJ2-3
abundance: many
v_gene: TRBV7-2
d_gene: NA
CDR3nt: TGTGCCAGCAGCTTGCAGGGACTCACAGATACGCAGTATTTT
CDR3aa: CASSLQGLTDTQYF

j_gene: TRBJ1-1
abundance: NA
v_gene: TRBV20-1
d_gene: TRBD1
CDR3nt: TGCAGTGCTAGTCCACCCACAGGGGGCACTGAAGCTTTCTTT
CDR3aa: CSASPPTGGTEAFF

j_gene: TRBJ1-6
abundance: few
v_gene: TRBV5-1
d_gene: NA
CDR3nt: TGCGCCAGCAGCTTTGCAGGGGATAATTCACCCCTCCACTTT
CDR3aa: CASSFAGDNSPLHF

j_gene: TRBJ1-2
abundance: NA
v_gene: TRBV6-5
d_gene: NA
CDR3nt: TGTGCCAGCCGGGCGGGGGGTCTATATGGCTACACCTTC
CDR3aa: CASRAGGLYGYTF

j_gene: TRBJ2-5
abundance: NA
v_gene: TRBV7-9
d_gene: TRBD1
CDR3nt: TGTGCCAGCAGCTGGACAGGGATGCAAGAGACCCAGTACTTC
CDR3aa: CASSWTGMQETQYF

j_gene: TRBJ2-5
abundance: NA
v_gene: TRBV10-3
d_gene: TRBD1
CDR3nt: TGTGCCATCATGGACGGAGAAGGGGGCGAGACCCAGTACTTC
CDR3aa: CAIMDGEGGETQYF

j_gene: TRBJ2-7
abundance: few
v_gene: TRBV7-8
d_gene: TRBD2
CDR3nt: TGTGCCAGCAGCCCCCGGGAGGGGGGAAAATACGAGCAGTACTTC
CDR3aa: CASSPREGGKYEQYF

j_gene: TRBJ1-5
abundance: few
v_gene: TRBV2
d_gene: NA
CDR3nt: TGTGCCAGCAGACGTCTCGGTCGGAGCAATCAGCCCCAGCATTTT
CDR3aa: CASRRLGRSNQPQHF

j_gene: TRBJ2-5
abundance: NA
v_gene: TRBV6-2/TRBV6-3
d_gene: NA
CDR3nt: TGTGCCAGCAGCGAGGCGAGCGGACCGTACCAAGAGACCCAGTACTTC
CDR3aa: CASSEASGPYQETQYF

j_gene: TRBJ1-6
abundance: NA
v_gene: TRBV5-3
d_gene: NA
CDR3nt: TGTGCCAGCAGCATCCCAGGGTTTAATTCACCCCTCCACTTT
CDR3aa: CASSIPGFNSPLHF

j_gene: TRBJ1-2
abundance: NA
v_gene: TRBV6-2/TRBV6-3
d_gene: NA
CDR3nt: TGTGCCAGCAGCCCCTCGCGGGACCTCTTTCGAACCTTC
CDR3aa: CASSPSRDLFRTF

j_gene: TRBJ2-1
abundance: NA
v_gene: TRBV7-9
d_gene: TRBD2
CDR3nt: TGTGCCAGCAGCTGGCTACTAGCGGGAGGGCGAAATGAGCAGTTCTTC
CDR3aa: CASSWLLAGGRNEQFF

j_gene: TRBJ2-7
abundance: once
v_gene: TRBV7-1
d_gene: NA
CDR3nt: TGTGCCAGCAGCAACCGGGACATCTACGAGCAGTACTTC
CDR3aa: CASSNRDIYEQYF

j_gene: TRBJ1-2
abundance: NA
v_gene: TRBV20-1
d_gene: NA
CDR3nt: TGCAGTGCTAGTTTGGGGATTGGCTACACCTTC
CDR3aa: CSASLGIGYTF

j_gene: TRBJ2-2
abundance: few
v_gene: TRBV4-2
d_gene: TRBD2
CDR3nt: TGTGCCAGCAGCCAAGACTTAAGGCGGGGGTTCGGCACCGGGGAGCTGTTTTTT
CDR3aa: CASSQDLRRGFGTGELFF

j_gene: TRBJ2-3
abundance: NA
v_gene: TRBV29-1
d_gene: NA
CDR3nt: TGCAGCGTTGAAATCGGGGGTTTGGATACGCAGTATTTT
CDR3aa: CSVEIGGLDTQYF